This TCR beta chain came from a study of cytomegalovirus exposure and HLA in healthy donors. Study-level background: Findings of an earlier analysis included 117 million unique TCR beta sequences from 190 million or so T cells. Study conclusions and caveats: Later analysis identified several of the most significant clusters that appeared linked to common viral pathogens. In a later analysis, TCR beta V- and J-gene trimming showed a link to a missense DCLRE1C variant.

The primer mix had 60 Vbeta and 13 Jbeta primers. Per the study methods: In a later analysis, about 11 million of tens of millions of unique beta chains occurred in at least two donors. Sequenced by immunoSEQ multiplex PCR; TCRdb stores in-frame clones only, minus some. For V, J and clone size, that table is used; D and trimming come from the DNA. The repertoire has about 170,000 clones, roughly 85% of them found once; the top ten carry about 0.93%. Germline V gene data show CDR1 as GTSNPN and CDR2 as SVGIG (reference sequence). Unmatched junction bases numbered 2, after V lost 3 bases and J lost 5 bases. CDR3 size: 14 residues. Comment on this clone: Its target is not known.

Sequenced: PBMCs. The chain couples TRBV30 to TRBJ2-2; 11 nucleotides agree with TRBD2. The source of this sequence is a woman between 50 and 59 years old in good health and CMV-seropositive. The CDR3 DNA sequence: TGTGCCTGGAGAATAGCGGGGGGGACCGGGGAGCTGTTTTTT. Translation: CAWRIAGGTGELFF.